The rows below give T cell receptor beta chains drawn from one sample of a study of control samples from healthy donors and cancer patients. TCRdb keeps only in-frame clones here, not all; method: immunoSEQ multiplex PCR. This sample has over 100,000 clones, with 90% found just once. The sequencing sample was made of blood. All receptors derive from a human donor in good health. The donor label of this sample is uncertain. Each CDR3 is given with its conserved first and last residue. D genes are given only for firm matches. Some rows have no size entry. The others give once, few or many, or a class for an expanded clone.

v_call,j_call,clone_size,d_call,cdr3_nt,cdr3_aa
TRBV10-3,TRBJ1-1,NA,TRBD1,TGTGCCGTCGGAGGACAGGGGGCGGGAGACACTGAAGCTTTCTTT,CAVGGQGAGDTEAFF
TRBV4-1,TRBJ2-2,NA,NA,TGCGCCAGCAGCCCGAGGGAGACGAGGACCGGGGAGCTGTTTTTT,CASSPRETRTGELFF
TRBV28,TRBJ2-1,few,NA,TGTGCCAGCAGTTTACCCCAAGTGAACAATGAGCAGTTCTTC,CASSLPQVNNEQFF
TRBV5-1,TRBJ2-7,NA,TRBD1,TGCGCCAGCAGCTGGGGACAGGAAAACGAGCAGTACTTC,CASSWGQENEQYF
TRBV30,TRBJ1-5,few,NA,TGTGCCTGGAGTGTAGGCATCACTAGCAATCAGCCCCAGCATTTT,CAWSVGITSNQPQHF
TRBV5-1,TRBJ2-5,NA,NA,TGCGCCAGCAGCTTGGGGTCCGGGGTAACTGGGACTTGGGAGACCCAGTACTTC,CASSLGSGVTGTWETQYF
TRBV3-1/TRBV3-2,TRBJ2-6,NA,NA,TGTGCCAGCAGCCATCGAGGGTTCGGGGCTACCAGCTCTGGGGCCAACGTCCTGACTTTC,CASSHRGFGATSSGANVLTF
TRBV28,TRBJ1-4,NA,NA,TGTGCCAGCAGTTTAGGAGGGAGGGGCCGGTATGAAAAACTGTTTTTT,CASSLGGRGRYEKLFF
TRBV27,TRBJ2-4,NA,NA,TGTGCCAGCAGTTTATCGCCTCCCGGGTGGAACATTCAGTACTTC,CASSLSPPGWNIQYF
TRBV5-6,TRBJ2-3,NA,NA,TGTGCCAGCAGCTTGATCGGGACGGCCAGGACGGATACGCAGTATTTT,CASSLIGTARTDTQYF
TRBV20-1,TRBJ1-6,NA,NA,TGCAGTGCTAGTGACGGCAGGGAAAATTCACCCCTCCACTTT,CSASDGRENSPLHF
TRBV5-1,TRBJ1-4,NA,TRBD1,TGCGCCAGCAGCCCTGGGACAGGGGCATGGGTTGAAAAACTGTTTTTT,CASSPGTGAWVEKLFF
TRBV5-1,TRBJ2-1,NA,TRBD1,TGCGCCAGCAGCTTGGGACAGGGAGTTGGTGAGCAGTTCTTC,CASSLGQGVGEQFF
TRBV24-1,TRBJ2-3,NA,NA,TGTGCCACCAGTGAGCCGACAGCAGCGGATACGCAGTATTTT,CATSEPTAADTQYF
TRBV28,TRBJ1-1,once,TRBD1,TGTGCCAGCAGTCCGGGACAGATGAACACTGAAGCTTTCTTT,CASSPGQMNTEAFF
TRBV5-1,TRBJ2-7,NA,TRBD2,TGCGCCAGCAGCTTGGAGGTCGGGGGGGCGGATCTTTGGTACGAGCAGTACTTC,CASSLEVGGADLWYEQYF
TRBV6-5,TRBJ1-4,NA,TRBD1,TGTGCCAGCAGTTTTAACAGGGGGCCGGGTGAAAAACTGTTTTTT,CASSFNRGPGEKLFF
TRBV3-1/TRBV3-2,TRBJ2-1,NA,TRBD2,TGTGCCAGCAGCCAAGTTAGCGGGGGATGGCATGAGCAGTTCTTC,CASSQVSGGWHEQFF